This is a list of T cell receptor beta chains from one sample in a study of regulatory T cells in long-lasting Graves disease. TCRdb independently ran MiXCR on the multiplex PCR reads; one entry per CDR3 protein. In the table there are more than 450,000 distinct CDR3 sequences, around 12% of which are singletons. This same sample was also taken into another study, of T cells in Graves' hyperthyroidism and ophthalmopathy.

The material was peripheral blood mononuclear cells (PBMCs), obtained at new diagnosis, from a patient treated with antithyroid drugs. These receptors all come from a woman in her twenties or thirties with Graves disease. CDR3s include the opening cysteine and the closing phenylalanine or tryptophan. D genes are given only for firm matches. Expanded clones get a size class; other rows say once, few or many, or leave the size out.

d_call,v_call,clone_size,j_call,cdr3_nt,cdr3_aa
TRBD2,TRBV4-3,NA,TRBJ2-2,TGCGCCAGCAGTCGTACTCTAGCGGTAATAAACACCGGGGAGCTGTTTTTT,CASSRTLAVINTGELFF
NA,TRBV12-3/TRBV12-4,many,TRBJ1-1,TGTGCCAGCAGCCGCCGCGGAGAGGGGCTTCTCTTATCTGGCGCTGAAGCTTTCTTT,CASSRRGEGLLLSGAEAFF
NA,TRBV11-2,NA,TRBJ2-5,TGTGCCAGCAGCTTAGTTTCGGGGGGCGATCGAGAGACCCAGTACTTC,CASSLVSGGDRETQYF
NA,TRBV11-3,many,TRBJ1-5,TGTGCCAGCAGCTTACTTTACGGTCAGCCCCAGCATTTT,CASSLLYGQPQHF
TRBD1,TRBV27,few,TRBJ1-3,TGTGCCAGCAGTCAAGCAGGGGGTGGAAACACCATATATTTT,CASSQAGGGNTIYF
NA,TRBV6-2/TRBV6-3,many,TRBJ2-5,TGTGCCAGCAGTTACAGACCGTCAAGCCAAGAGACCCAGTACTTC,CASSYRPSSQETQYF
NA,TRBV18,NA,TRBJ2-1,TGTGCCAGCTCTCTAGTTATCTCCAATGAGCAGTTCTTC,CASSLVISNEQFF
NA,TRBV19,few,TRBJ2-2,TGTGCCAGTAGTATTGAAGTCAGGGGGAACACCGGGGAGCTGTTTTTT,CASSIEVRGNTGELFF
NA,TRBV30,NA,TRBJ1-4,TGTGCCTGGACCTCACTTTCTGGTGGAAAACTGTTTTTT,CAWTSLSGGKLFF
NA,TRBV28,few,TRBJ2-7,TGTGCCAGCAGGGGATCCGGGACGGGGACCTACGAGCAGTACTTC,CASRGSGTGTYEQYF
NA,TRBV25-1,NA,TRBJ1-1,TGTGCCAGCAAAAAATGGGCTTTCTTT,CASKKWAFF
NA,TRBV12-3/TRBV12-4,many,TRBJ2-3,TGTGCCAGCGTGAGCGGGAGCACAGATACGCAGTATTTT,CASVSGSTDTQYF
NA,TRBV28,many,TRBJ1-2,TGTGCCAGCAGTAATCACAGACTAGCTAACTATGGCTACACCTTC,CASSNHRLANYGYTF
TRBD1,TRBV5-5,many,TRBJ1-5,TGTGCCAGCAGCTCATTCCCGGGACAGGACCCCGGGCCCCAGCATTTT,CASSSFPGQDPGPQHF
NA,TRBV19,few,TRBJ2-3,TGTGCCAGTAACCCTAGGGGTGGGGGCCGCACAGATACGCAGTATTTT,CASNPRGGGRTDTQYF
TRBD2,TRBV28,NA,TRBJ2-5,TGTGCCAGCAGTTTCGTAGTAGCGGGAGAAGAGACCCAGTACTTC,CASSFVVAGEETQYF
NA,TRBV11-3,many,TRBJ1-2,TGTGCCAGCAGCTCTGTACATAGGACAAATGGCTACACCTTC,CASSSVHRTNGYTF
TRBD2,TRBV28,many,TRBJ2-1,TGTGCCAGCTCGGTCCCCAGCGGGAGTTACTATGAGCAGTTCTTC,CASSVPSGSYYEQFF